Sequencing of this T cell receptor beta chain was carried out in a study of shared clonotypes between healthy human individuals. Study information: Per donor, three plates held CD4 naive cells, three held CD4 memory, two held CD8 naive and one held CD8 memory.

The DNA input per sorted-subset replicate PCR was 200 ng, corresponding to 25,000 to 30,000 T cell genomes. The protocol was immunoSEQ multiplex PCR, while the TCRdb copy is restricted to in-frame clones and leaves out a portion. Among 2 million to 3 million clones listed, under 95% were seen once. Deletions cut 4 bases from V and 2 bases from J, with 5 bases between. The CDR3 sequence is 12 residues long. The germline gives CDR1 MNHNS, CDR2 SASEGT. Concerning this clone: The sample carries other DNA sequences with the same CDR3.

The receptor was derived from a man aged 18 to 29 in good health. Some clones in this sample may be carry-over from other donors' samples. The rearrangement joins TRBV6-1 to TRBJ1-2; no firm D call. The sample consisted of naive CD4+ T cells from PBMCs. Indicated subset: CD45RA+ positively selected. The CDR3 coding sequence is TGTGCCAGCAGTGCCGGAAACTATGGCTACACCTTC. Protein: CASSAGNYGYTF.